The rows below give T cell receptor beta chains drawn from one sample of a study of blood T cell repertoires in COVID-19. The repertoire was sequenced with immunoSEQ multiplex PCR; TCRdb's copy has only in-frame clones and lacks some. The profile covers approximately 450,000 clones, with 85% to 90% appearing a single time and about 4.5% taken by the ten largest. The sequenced sample was peripheral blood. All receptors derive from a woman in her 30s with acute or convalescent COVID-19. The CDR3 runs from the conserved cysteine through the conserved F or W. D genes are given only for firm matches. Rows give clone size only sometimes, using once, few, many, or a class for an expanded clone.

TRBJ1-2,.,TRBV29-1,.,CSVVVSSNYGYTF,TGCAGCGTTGTTGTGTCCAGTAACTATGGCTACACCTTC
TRBJ2-7,.,TRBV5-6,many,CASSFGISYEQYF,TGTGCCAGCAGCTTCGGGATCTCCTACGAGCAGTACTTC
TRBJ2-1,.,TRBV10-3,.,CAISETGPRNEQFF,TGTGCCATCAGTGAAACAGGTCCGAGGAATGAGCAGTTCTTC
TRBJ1-1,.,TRBV29-1,once,CSVEKTVRNTEAFF,TGCAGCGTTGAAAAGACAGTCAGGAACACTGAAGCTTTCTTT
TRBJ1-1,.,TRBV18,.,CASSPRTDITEAFF,TGTGCCAGCTCACCACGGACAGATATCACTGAAGCTTTCTTT
TRBJ2-2,TRBD2,TRBV28,.,CASSRRGGAGELFF,TGTGCCAGCAGTCGCCGGGGAGGGGCCGGGGAGCTGTTTTTT
TRBJ2-5,TRBD2,TRBV2,.,CASSYQISGLGRGETQYF,TGTGCCAGCAGTTACCAGATTTCGGGACTAGGGAGAGGAGAGACCCAGTACTTC
TRBJ1-2,.,TRBV9,.,CASSVGSFRDTMYGYTF,TGTGCCAGCAGCGTCGGTTCGTTCCGGGACACAATGTATGGCTACACCTTC
TRBJ2-5,.,TRBV29-1,.,CSVERGAGETQYF,TGCAGCGTTGAACGGGGGGCAGGGGAGACCCAGTACTTC
TRBJ2-7,.,TRBV3-1/TRBV3-2,.,CASSQDPGHLSYEQYF,TGTGCCAGCAGCCAAGATCCGGGACACCTCTCCTACGAGCAGTACTTC
TRBJ2-5,TRBD2,TRBV5-1,.,CASTQAGGGAGETQYF,TGCGCCAGCACCCAAGCTGGCGGGGGGGCCGGGGAGACCCAGTACTTC
TRBJ1-6,TRBD1,TRBV5-6,.,CASSLVTGVNSPLHF,TGTGCCAGCAGCTTGGTGACAGGGGTCAATTCACCCCTCCACTTT
TRBJ2-5,.,TRBV21-1,.,CASSKRQGVSFQETQYF,TGTGCCAGCAGCAAAAGGCAGGGGGTGTCCTTCCAAGAGACCCAGTACTTC
TRBJ2-3,TRBD2,TRBV7-7,once,CASSRGVQGSTDTQYF,TGTGCCAGCAGCCGGGGGGTCCAAGGAAGCACAGATACGCAGTATTTT
TRBJ2-1,TRBD1,TRBV28,once,CASSFGQGTGVYNEQFF,TGTGCCAGCAGTTTCGGCCAGGGGACAGGGGTTTACAATGAGCAGTTCTTC
TRBJ1-4,TRBD1,TRBV4-1,once,CASSQDRGTGGEKLFF,TGCGCCAGCAGCCAAGATAGGGGGACAGGAGGGGAAAAACTGTTTTTT
TRBJ1-1,.,TRBV5-1,.,CASSLGRVGNTEAFF,TGCGCCAGCAGCTTGGGACGGGTGGGGAACACTGAAGCTTTCTTT
TRBJ2-7,.,TRBV14,.,CASSQVSRGHEQYF,TGTGCCAGCAGCCAAGTATCCAGGGGCCACGAGCAGTACTTC
TRBJ1-5,TRBD1,TRBV30,.,CAWSLRDRGYQPQHF,TGTGCCTGGAGTCTCCGGGACAGGGGCTATCAGCCCCAGCATTTT
TRBJ2-5,TRBD1,TRBV6-5,.,CASSYSSGQGLETQYF,TGTGCCAGCAGTTACTCGTCGGGACAGGGACTAGAGACCCAGTACTTC
TRBJ1-3,TRBD1,TRBV7-8,many,CASGQGARGNTIYF,TGTGCCAGCGGACAGGGGGCGCGCGGAAACACCATATATTTT
TRBJ2-7,.,TRBV11-2,.,CASSLDADSYEQYF,TGTGCCAGCAGCTTAGACGCGGACTCCTACGAGCAGTACTTC
TRBJ2-5,TRBD2,TRBV9,.,CASSVGGGTQETQYF,TGTGCCAGCAGCGTAGGCGGGGGGACGCAAGAGACCCAGTACTTC
TRBJ2-3,TRBD2,TRBV9,once,CASSGLGLAGGSTDTQYF,TGTGCCAGCAGCGGATTGGGACTAGCGGGGGGAAGCACAGATACGCAGTATTTT
TRBJ1-4,.,TRBV9,once,CASSVGQGNEKLFF,TGTGCCAGCAGCGTAGGGCAGGGTAATGAAAAACTGTTTTTT
TRBJ1-6,TRBD1,TRBV7-8,.,CASSTGTGRNSPLHF,TGTGCCAGCAGCACTGGGACAGGAAGAAATTCACCCCTCCACTTT
TRBJ2-3,TRBD2,TRBV3-1/TRBV3-2,.,CASSQVRPSGGDTQYF,TGTGCCAGCAGCCAAGTCAGGCCTAGCGGGGGAGATACGCAGTATTTT
TRBJ2-3,.,TRBV7-9,.,CASSLDRASTDTQYF,TGTGCCAGCAGCTTAGACAGGGCTAGCACAGATACGCAGTATTTT
TRBJ1-5,TRBD1,TRBV2,.,CASSRRDRGSQPQHF,TGTGCCAGCAGTCGAAGGGACAGGGGAAGTCAGCCCCAGCATTTT
TRBJ2-2,TRBD1,TRBV11-2,once,CASSTPGQANTGELFF,TGTGCCAGCAGCACACCGGGACAGGCGAACACCGGGGAGCTGTTTTTT
TRBJ1-1,.,TRBV12-3/TRBV12-4,.,CASRLQENTEAFF,TGTGCCAGCAGGCTACAGGAGAACACTGAAGCTTTCTTT
TRBJ1-2,.,TRBV29-1,.,CSAALPGGRISGYTF,TGCAGCGCCGCGCTCCCGGGGGGAAGGATCAGTGGCTACACCTTC
TRBJ1-2,TRBD1,TRBV9,.,CASSGTGGSAYTF,TGTGCCAGCAGCGGTACAGGGGGTAGTGCCTACACCTTC
TRBJ1-1,.,TRBV28,.,CASRVTGGITEAFF,TGTGCCAGCAGGGTGACCGGGGGAATCACTGAAGCTTTCTTT
TRBJ2-7,.,TRBV7-6,.,CASSLAGGEPSYEQYF,TGTGCCAGCAGCTTAGCGGGCGGGGAACCTTCCTACGAGCAGTACTTC
TRBJ1-2,TRBD1,TRBV4-1,.,CASSIRKLQGQGYGYTF,TGCGCCAGCAGCATACGGAAGCTACAGGGGCAGGGCTATGGCTACACCTTC
TRBJ1-1,.,TRBV18,.,CASSPRTNENTEAFF,TGTGCCAGCTCACCCCGGACAAATGAGAACACTGAAGCTTTCTTT